The 23 T cell receptor beta chains given below trace back to one sample, sequenced in a study of blood T cells in healthy people across ages. Using a J-beta primer mix together with a sample-barcoded 5' primer, a second PCR was run for 7 to 11 cycles. TCRdb passed the 5' RACE reads through MiXCR, listing each CDR3 protein once. This table has hundreds of thousands of distinct CDR3 sequences, over 45% appearing once. The sample comprised blood. These receptor sequences come from a man aged 25-45 years in good health.

The gene calls are TRBV29-1 and TRBJ2-3, with D perhaps matching TRBD1 or TRBD2 (6 bases each). Germline-derived CDR1 and CDR2 are SQVTM and ANQGSEA. V was cut by 3 bases and J by 2 bases, with 12 bases left in between. The CDR3 spans 14 residues. The chain's CDR3 is CSVDRGAPTDTQYF. The DNA of the CDR3 is TGCAGCGTTGATAGGGGGGCCCCCACAGATACGCAGTATTTT.

J is TRBJ2-6 and V is TRBV29-1; 9 bases map to TRBD2. The CDR3 is 18 amino acids. J gave up 0 bases and V 5 bases, and 11 bases lay outside the gene matches. From germline, CDR1 is SQVTM and CDR2 ANQGSEA. The CDR3 here is CSVINQLAGNSGANVLTF. The CDR3, as DNA: TGCAGCGTTATAAACCAACTAGCGGGTAACTCTGGGGCCAACGTCCTGACTTTC.

This clonotype occurred once. V and J are TRBV29-1 and TRBJ2-3; D is possibly TRBD2 (6 bases). The germline V gene has CDR1 SQVTM and CDR2 ANQGSEA. V was trimmed by 2 bases and J by 11 bases, leaving 14 bases between them. The CDR3 runs to 12 residues. CDR3 sequence (DNA): TGCAGCGTTGAAATTCCCGGGACTGGGCAGTATTTT. This encodes CSVEIPGTGQYF.

This rearrangement joins TRBV20-1 to TRBJ1-2; 8 bases map to TRBD1. The CDR3 extends over 13 amino acids. V lost 6 bases, J lost 5 bases, and 8 bases stayed unmatched. The germline V gene has CDR1 DFQATT and CDR2 SNEGSKA (reference sequence). As DNA, the CDR3 is TGCAGTGCGAGACGGACAGGGCTGTATGGCTACACCTTC. This gives the protein CSARRTGLYGYTF.

The chain recombines TRBV4-2 with TRBJ2-4; 10 bases align to TRBD2. The DNA end lines up better with TRBJ2-7; the J call may be wrong. The CDR3 length is 17 residues. The germline V gene has CDR1 LGHNA and CDR2 YNFKEQ. The CDR3 sequence is CASSQLTSGNNEYEQYF. The CDR3 bases are TGTGCCAGCAGCCAACTAACTAGCGGGAACAATGAATACGAGCAGTACTTC.

The chain links TRBV2 to TRBJ2-7, with 7 bases fitting TRBD2. This CDR3 has 16 residues. Trimming at V came to 1 base and at J to 5 bases, leaving 11 bases not matched to a gene. Germline loops: CDR1 SNHLY, CDR2 FYNNEI. For the CDR3, the DNA is TGTGCCAGCAGTGAAGGCGGGAGCCCCTTGAGAGACGAGCAGTACTTC. Translated, it gives CASSEGGSPLRDEQYF.

This clonotype has only a few counts. The J gene is TRBJ2-3, the V gene TRBV10-3; 12 bases fit TRBD2. Germline loops: CDR1 ENHRY, CDR2 SYGVKD. The CDR3 runs to 19 residues. V dropped 0 bases and J dropped 6; count of bases not matched to a gene: 13. CDR3 in amino acids: CAISESSLPSGGARDTQYF. CDR3 bases: TGTGCCATCAGTGAGTCGAGTCTCCCTAGCGGGGGGGCCCGGGATACGCAGTATTTT.

The chain couples TRBV3-1 to TRBJ1-2; 9 positions agree with TRBD1. Germline V CDR1 and CDR2: LGHDT, YNNKEL (reference sequence). V dropped 3 bases and J dropped 1; count of bases not matched to a gene: 3. CDR3 length: 15 amino acids. This CDR3 is CASSQPTGGNYGYTF. CDR3 DNA sequence: TGTGCCAGCAGCCAGCCGACAGGGGGTAACTATGGCTACACCTTC. Complete variable domain (other parts from reference TRBV3-1 and TRBJ1-2): DTAVSQTPKYLVTQMGNDKSIKCEQNLGHDTMYWYKQDSKKFLKIMFSYNNKELIINETVPNRFSPKSPDKAHLNLHINSLELGDSAVYFCASSQPTGGNYGYTFGSGTRLTVV.

Many counts were recorded for this clonotype. V gene TRBV9 combines with J gene TRBJ2-1; TRBD2 agrees at 8 bases. The CDR3 length is 15 residues. In germline, CDR1 is SGDLS, CDR2 YYNGEE. V was pared by 0 bases and J by 6 bases, with 5 bases of the junction left unmatched. The CDR3 region has the DNA TGTGCCAGCAGCGTAGGGGGGACTAGGAGCAATGAGCAGTTCTTC. Translated, it gives CASSVGGTRSNEQFF.

The CDR3 region is CASGLIVGTAGNQPQHF. CDR3 sequence (DNA): TGTGCCAGCGGGTTAATCGTGGGGACTGCGGGCAATCAGCCCCAGCATTTT. The rearrangement links TRBV28 to TRBJ1-5; the D gene is possibly TRBD1 (5 bases). The V and J ends lost 8 bases and 2 bases respectively, with 22 bases between them. Germline V CDR1 and CDR2: MDHEN, SYDVKM. CDR3 length equals 17 residues.

The CDR3, as DNA: TGCGCCAGCAGCCCACAGACAGGAACTGCCACTGAAGCTTTCTTT. Amino acid sequence: CASSPQTGTATEAFF. The chain joins TRBV5-1 to TRBJ1-1; a weak D match, TRBD1 (6 bases). In germline, CDR1 is SGHRS, CDR2 YFSETQ. The length of the CDR3 is 15 residues. V lost 4 bases and J lost 4, with 17 bases in between.

V usage is TRBV4-3 and J usage is TRBJ2-2; TRBD2 might be the D (6 bases). This CDR3 has 16 residues. Trimming removed 3 bases from V and 5 bases from J, with 16 bases in between. From germline, CDR1 is LGHNA and CDR2 YSLEER. The chain's CDR3 is CASSQRIGGGTGELFF. The CDR3 DNA reads TGCGCCAGCAGCCAGAGGATCGGGGGTGGAACCGGGGAGCTGTTTTTT.

This clonotype was recorded once. The genes are TRBV12-3 or TRBV12-4 and TRBJ2-3, with 9 bases identical to TRBD1. The CDR3 is 15 amino acids. V shed 6 bases, J shed 2 bases, and the junction held 6 bases outside the gene matches. For the CDR3, the DNA is TGTGCCAGCAGGGGGACAGGGATCGACACAGATACGCAGTATTTT. As protein: CASRGTGIDTDTQYF.

This chain connects TRBV19 to TRBJ1-4, with TRBD1 identical over 7 bases. Germline trimming cut 3 bases from V and 7 bases from J; bases unmatched to any gene: 14. Germline V gives CDR1 LNHDA, CDR2 SQIVND (reference sequence). This CDR3 is built from 17 residues. The chain's CDR3 is CASSIFGGQLGSEKLFF. In DNA form, the CDR3 reads TGTGCCAGTAGTATCTTCGGGGGACAGCTTGGTAGTGAAAAACTGTTTTTT.

This clonotype was recorded once. The rearrangement uses TRBV10-1 and TRBJ2-7, with D possibly TRBD1 on 6 matching bases. The DNA end lines up better with TRBJ2-5; the J call may be wrong. CDR3 length equals 12 residues. Germline V gene lookup returns CDR1 WNHNN and CDR2 SYGVQD (reference sequence). CDR3 bases: TGCGCCAGCAAACTACAGGGTTGGACCCAGTACTTC. Its protein product is CASKLQGWTQYF.

This chain links TRBV24-1 with TRBJ2-1; possibly TRBD2 for D (6 bases). Trimming removed 7 bases at V and 8 bases at J, with 11 bases between. CDR1 and CDR2 (germline): KGHDR, SFDVKD. The CDR3 totals 12 residues. The CDR3 here is CATSRGWHEQFF. The CDR3 DNA reads as TGTGCCACCAGCCGGGGGTGGCATGAGCAGTTCTTC.

The chain links TRBV10-3 to TRBJ2-3; 13 bases match TRBD2. The CDR3 extends over 14 amino acids. Trimming took 10 bases from V and 2 from J; bases not matched to a gene: 3. Germline values: CDR1 ENHRY, CDR2 SYGVKD. The CDR3 reads CATGTSGNTDTQYF. The CDR3 coding sequence is TGTGCCACTGGGACTAGCGGGAACACAGATACGCAGTATTTT.

There are a few counts of this clonotype. This rearrangement joins TRBV3-1 to TRBJ2-5, with TRBD2 identical over 8 bases. The J call may be wrong; the DNA end is better matched by TRBJ2-7. This CDR3 contains 13 residues. Germline CDR1 reads LGHDT; CDR2 reads YNNKEL (reference sequence). The CDR3 DNA follows: TGTGCCAGCAGCCCCGGACTAGCAAACGAGCAGTACTTC. Translated: CASSPGLANEQYF.

The genes are TRBV20-1 and TRBJ2-7, with 8 nucleotides matching TRBD2. Germline V lookup: CDR1 DFQATT, CDR2 SNEGSKA (reference sequence). V dropped 5 bases and J dropped 2; count of bases not matched to a gene: 11. This CDR3 has 15 residues. CDR3 bases: TGCAGTGCTGGGGCCCTTAGCGGGGCGGCCTACGAGCAGTACTTC. Its translation is CSAGALSGAAYEQYF.

The chain uses TRBV20-1 and TRBJ1-6; D is perhaps TRBD1 (5 bases). CDR1 is DFQATT and CDR2 is SNEGSKA in the germline V gene (reference sequence). Trimming pared 5 bases from V and 7 bases from J, leaving 12 bases between. This CDR3 contains 13 residues. CDR3 region: CSAGHESNSPLHF. The DNA for the CDR3 is TGCAGTGCTGGACATGAGTCCAATTCACCCCTCCACTTT.

The V gene is TRBV29-1, the J gene TRBJ2-1; D gene uncertain. CDR3 size: 11 residues. Germline V gives CDR1 SQVTM, CDR2 ANQGSEA. Trimming took off 6 bases at V and 7 bases at J, with 10 bases between the two ends. CDR3 in amino acids: CSVGWRNEQFF. The CDR3 bases are TGCAGCGTGGGCTGGAGAAATGAGCAGTTCTTC.

This clonotype appeared many times. The chain uses TRBV6-2 or TRBV6-3 and TRBJ2-1; TRBD2 agrees at 10 bases. Germline CDR1 MNHEY, CDR2 SVGEGT. The CDR3 sequence is 12 residues long. Trimming at V came to 6 bases and at J to 7 bases, leaving 0 bases not matched to a gene. The CDR3 nucleotides read TGTGCCAGCAGACTAGCGGGGAATGAGCAGTTCTTC. Amino acid sequence: CASRLAGNEQFF.

The chain combines TRBV4-3 with TRBJ2-7; D unclear. The CDR3 loop spans 13 amino acids. Germline V gives CDR1 LGHNA, CDR2 YSLEER. The V and J ends lost 4 bases and 4 bases respectively, with 11 bases between them. The CDR3 coding sequence is TGCGCCAGCAGCCCTCAGTTGGGGTACGAGCAGTACTTC. It is translated as CASSPQLGYEQYF.